This T cell receptor beta chain derives from a study of blood T cell repertoires in COVID-19. The V end was cut by 2 bases, the J end by 0 bases, with 8 bases between. The CDR3 covers 15 residues. Germline assignment: CDR1 SGHTA and CDR2 FQGNSA. Repertoires were generated with immunoSEQ multiplex PCR, while TCRdb's copy carries only in-frame clones and drops some. Counted here are about 140,000 clones, around 81% occurring once; the ten biggest clones make up less than 4%. The specimen was peripheral blood. This sequence originates from a woman aged 60 to 75 with acute or convalescent COVID-19. The V call is TRBV7-2, the J call TRBJ2-1; D is ambiguous. Here the CDR3 reads CASSLQISSYNEQFF. The CDR3 nucleotides are TGTGCCAGCAGCTTACAGATAAGCTCCTACAATGAGCAGTTCTTC.